This passage covers 19 T cell receptor beta chains from one sample sequenced in a study of cytomegalovirus exposure and HLA in healthy donors. The primer mix had 60 Vbeta and 13 Jbeta primers. TCRdb's copy holds only in-frame clones and misses some; the assay was immunoSEQ multiplex PCR. The sample table sets out 55,000 to 85,000 clones. Sequencing was done on a sample of PBMCs. These receptors were taken from a woman aged 25-40 years in good health and CMV-seronegative.

The rearrangement joins TRBV29-1 to TRBJ2-7; no firm D call. The CDR3 has 14 amino acids. The V gene's germline CDR1 is SQVTM and CDR2 ANQGSEA. V was pared by 4 bases and J by 0 bases, with 13 bases between. The CDR3 bases are TGCAGCGTTGGGTCCTTGATTAGCTCCTACGAGCAGTACTTC. It is translated as CSVGSLISSYEQYF.

The rearrangement uses TRBV7-2 and TRBJ1-5, with TRBD1 as a possible D gene (5 bases). The CDR3 has 15 residues. Trimming cost V 5 bases and J 3 bases, with 14 bases left between them. CDR1 SGHTA and CDR2 FQGNSA come from the germline V gene. The CDR3 is CASSAVGQINQPQHF. Written as DNA, the CDR3 is TGTGCCAGCAGCGCAGTGGGGCAGATCAATCAGCCCCAGCATTTT.

The chain has TRBV18 and TRBJ2-7; D may be TRBD1 (6 bases). The CDR3 length is 14 residues. In germline, CDR1 is KGHSH, CDR2 LQKENI. Trimming shortened V by 6 bases and J by 2 bases, and 14 bases separated the two germline ends. This CDR3 reads CASSLRQETYEQYF. The CDR3, as DNA: TGTGCCAGCTCCCTCCGACAGGAAACCTACGAGCAGTACTTC.

The J gene is TRBJ2-7, the V gene TRBV30; TRBD2 is a possible D gene (6 bases). The V end was cut by 4 bases, the J end by 3 bases, with 10 bases between. The CDR3 runs 12 residues. Germline CDR1 GTSNPN, CDR2 SVGIG (reference sequence). The CDR3 here is CAWTGLNYEQYF. In DNA, the CDR3 is TGTGCCTGGACGGGACTGAACTACGAGCAGTACTTC.

The V gene is TRBV5-1, the J gene TRBJ2-3, with D perhaps matching TRBD2 (5 bases). In germline, CDR1 is SGHRS, CDR2 YFSETQ. The CDR3 length is 12 residues. V lost 5 bases, J lost 6 bases, and 10 bases lay in between. Written as DNA, the CDR3 is TGCGCCAGCAGGTCTAGCAGCGATACGCAGTATTTT. Amino acids: CASRSSSDTQYF.

Concerning this clone itself: The sample carries other DNA sequences with the same CDR3. The CDR3 loop reads CAWSVRGLSNQPQHF. The CDR3 DNA is TGTGCCTGGAGTGTACGGGGTTTGAGCAATCAGCCCCAGCATTTT. The chain is built from TRBV30 and TRBJ1-5; D unclear. V was cut by 0 bases and J by 1 base, with 10 bases left in between. This CDR3 spans 15 amino acids. Germline V gives CDR1 GTSNPN, CDR2 SVGIG (reference sequence).

The chain combines TRBV29-1 with TRBJ2-3, with 7 bases that match TRBD1. The CDR3 consists of 14 residues. V lost 8 bases, J lost 2 bases, and 10 bases stayed unmatched. Germline loops: CDR1 SQVTM, CDR2 ANQGSEA. Here the CDR3 reads CSYEGQESTDTQYF. CDR3 sequence (DNA): TGCAGCTATGAAGGACAGGAGTCCACAGATACGCAGTATTTT.

The chain uses TRBV14 and TRBJ1-2; 7 bases fit TRBD1. The CDR3 contains 14 residues. The germline V gene encodes CDR1 SGHDN and CDR2 FVKESK. The ends lost 6 bases at V and 0 bases at J; junction bases unmatched: 4. This chain's CDR3 is CASSPGTANYGYTF. As DNA, the CDR3 is TGTGCCAGCAGTCCCGGGACAGCTAACTATGGCTACACCTTC.

The rearrangement uses TRBV9 and TRBJ2-2; 9 bases are shared with TRBD2. Germline trimming cut 0 bases from V and 6 bases from J; bases unmatched to any gene: 6. The CDR3 sequence is 16 residues long. CDR1 is SGDLS and CDR2 is YYNGEE in the germline V gene. CDR3 region: CASSVDGSGSPGELFF. The DNA of the CDR3 is TGTGCCAGCAGCGTAGACGGTAGCGGGAGCCCCGGGGAGCTGTTTTTT. Looking up the rest from reference TRBV9 and TRBJ2-2 gives the full variable domain: DSGVTQTPKHLITATGQRVTLRCSPRSGDLSVYWYQQSLDQGLQFLIQYYNGEERAKGNILERFSAQQFPDLHSELNLSSLELGDSALYFCASSVDGSGSPGELFFGEGSRLTVL.

V gene TRBV19 combines with J gene TRBJ2-4, with 8 bases fitting TRBD1. V lost 1 base, J lost 9 bases, and 2 bases stayed unmatched. Looked up from germline, CDR1 is LNHDA and CDR2 is SQIVND (reference sequence). The CDR3 contains 13 residues. Written as DNA, the CDR3 is TGTGCCAGTAGTATAGGGACAGGGACCATTCAGTACTTC. It translates to CASSIGTGTIQYF.

This sequence joins TRBV13 and TRBJ1-3; no reliable D call. V lost 2 bases and J lost 2, with 19 bases in between. The CDR3 runs to 18 residues. From germline, CDR1 is PRHDT and CDR2 FYEKMQ (reference sequence). CDR3 residues: CASSLSLFASGAGNTIYF. DNA of the CDR3: TGTGCCAGCAGCTTATCACTGTTTGCCTCAGGCGCTGGAAACACCATATATTTT.

The gene calls are TRBV6-5 and TRBJ1-3; 7 bases line up with TRBD1. The CDR3 loop spans 14 amino acids. Unmatched junction bases numbered 6, after V lost 2 bases and J lost 8 bases. The germline CDR1 and CDR2 sequences are MNHEY and SVGAGI. Written as DNA, the CDR3 is TGTGCCAGCAGTTACAGGGGGCGCGGGGACACCATATATTTT. It encodes CASSYRGRGDTIYF.

This sequence joins TRBV11-2 and TRBJ2-7; 9 positions match TRBD1. J was trimmed by 1 base and V by 4 bases; bases with no gene match: 2. The CDR3 covers 14 residues. From germline, CDR1 is SGHAT and CDR2 FQNNGV. CDR3 protein: CASSWTGASYEQYF. In DNA form, the CDR3 reads TGTGCCAGCAGCTGGACAGGGGCTTCCTACGAGCAGTACTTC.

V usage is TRBV6-5 and J usage is TRBJ1-5, with D tentatively TRBD1 (6 bases). From germline, CDR1 is MNHEY and CDR2 SVGAGI. V dropped 5 bases and J dropped 0 bases, with 11 bases sitting between them. This CDR3 contains 15 residues. The chain's CDR3 is CASSPGHYSNQPQHF. The CDR3 bases are TGTGCCAGCAGTCCGGGACACTATAGCAATCAGCCCCAGCATTTT.

The CDR3 reads CASSPHGQNIQYF. CDR3 in DNA: TGTGCCAGCAGCCCCCATGGCCAGAACATTCAGTACTTC. V and J are TRBV11-2 and TRBJ2-4; D gene uncertain. Trimming took off 5 bases at V and 7 bases at J, with 12 bases between the two ends. The CDR3 is made up of 13 amino acids. Germline loops: CDR1 SGHAT, CDR2 FQNNGV.

V and J are TRBV9 and TRBJ2-7, with 9 bases identical to TRBD1. The V gene's germline CDR1 is SGDLS and CDR2 YYNGEE. V shed 1 base and J 7 bases; nucleotides not matched to a gene: 6. This CDR3 is built from 14 residues. Here the CDR3 DNA reads TGTGCCAGCAGCGTATCTTACAGGGGGCGGGAGCAGTACTTC. Translating it yields CASSVSYRGREQYF.

V is TRBV5-1 and J is TRBJ2-7; D may be TRBD1 (5 bases). Trimming shortened V by 5 bases and J by 2 bases, and 17 bases separated the two germline ends. Per germline, CDR1 SGHRS and CDR2 YFSETQ. CDR3 length: 15 residues. The CDR3 nucleotides read TGCGCCAGCAGATTAACCTCCGACAGAACCTACGAGCAGTACTTC. Amino acid sequence: CASRLTSDRTYEQYF.

With regard to this clone: Other DNA sequences within the sample encode an identical CDR3. The J gene is TRBJ1-2, the V gene TRBV29-1; the D gene is possibly TRBD1 (6 bases). Trimming left V 7 bases short and J 2 bases short, with 8 bases between. This CDR3 is built from 11 residues. The germline V gene encodes CDR1 SQVTM and CDR2 ANQGSEA. This chain's CDR3 is CSGTENYGYTF. The CDR3, as DNA: TGCAGCGGGACAGAAAACTATGGCTACACCTTC.

The V gene is TRBV4-2, the J gene TRBJ2-7, with D perhaps TRBD1 (5 bases). The CDR3 runs to 14 residues. Between the trimmed V and J ends, which lost 0 bases and 4 bases, there was a span of 10 bases. The germline V gene encodes CDR1 LGHNA and CDR2 YNFKEQ. This chain's CDR3 is CASSQDFRGYEQYF. CDR3 sequence (DNA): TGTGCCAGCAGCCAAGATTTTAGGGGTTACGAGCAGTACTTC.